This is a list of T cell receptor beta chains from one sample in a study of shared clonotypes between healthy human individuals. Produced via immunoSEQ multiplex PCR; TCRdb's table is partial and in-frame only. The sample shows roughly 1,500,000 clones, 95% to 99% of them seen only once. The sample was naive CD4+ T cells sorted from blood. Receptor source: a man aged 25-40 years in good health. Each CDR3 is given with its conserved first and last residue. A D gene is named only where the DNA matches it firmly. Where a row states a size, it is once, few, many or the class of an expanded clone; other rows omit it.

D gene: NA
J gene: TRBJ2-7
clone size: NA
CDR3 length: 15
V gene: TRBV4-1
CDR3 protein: CASSQFIAVTYEQYF
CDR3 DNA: TGCGCCAGCAGCCAATTCATTGCGGTTACCTACGAGCAGTACTTC

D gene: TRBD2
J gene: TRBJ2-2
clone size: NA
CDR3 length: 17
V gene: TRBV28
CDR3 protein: CASSLWGLAGGTGELFF
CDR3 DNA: TGTGCCAGCAGTTTATGGGGCCTAGCGGGAGGCACCGGGGAGCTGTTTTTT

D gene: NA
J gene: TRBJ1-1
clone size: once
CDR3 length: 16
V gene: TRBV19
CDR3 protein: CATSPGSRSLNTEAFF
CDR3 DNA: TGTGCCACCAGCCCTGGTTCTAGGTCACTTAACACTGAAGCTTTCTTT

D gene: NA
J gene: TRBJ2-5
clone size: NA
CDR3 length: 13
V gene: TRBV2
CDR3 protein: CASSEGPRETQYF
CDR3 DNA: TGTGCCAGCAGTGAAGGGCCACGGGAGACCCAGTACTTC

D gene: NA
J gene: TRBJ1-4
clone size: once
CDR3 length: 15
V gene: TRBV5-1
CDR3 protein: CASSLGGDMDEKLFF
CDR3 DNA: TGCGCCAGCAGCTTGGGCGGGGACATGGATGAAAAACTGTTTTTT

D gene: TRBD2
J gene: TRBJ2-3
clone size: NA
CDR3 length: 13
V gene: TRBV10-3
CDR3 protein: CAFGTTSTDTQYF
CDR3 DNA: TGTGCCTTCGGGACTACAAGCACAGATACGCAGTATTTT

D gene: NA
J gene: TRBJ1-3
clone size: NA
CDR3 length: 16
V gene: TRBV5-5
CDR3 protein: CASSPEGVSSGNTIYF
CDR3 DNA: TGTGCCAGCAGCCCAGAGGGCGTGTCCTCTGGAAACACCATATATTTT

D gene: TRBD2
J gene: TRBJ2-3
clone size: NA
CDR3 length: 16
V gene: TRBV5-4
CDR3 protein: CASSPGGLAGTDTQYF
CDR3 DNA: TGTGCCAGCAGCCCCGGGGGACTAGCGGGAACAGATACGCAGTATTTT

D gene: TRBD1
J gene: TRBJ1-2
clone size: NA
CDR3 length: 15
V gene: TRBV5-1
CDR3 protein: CASSPGTGIHYGYTF
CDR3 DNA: TGCGCCAGCAGCCCGGGGACAGGAATCCACTATGGCTACACCTTC

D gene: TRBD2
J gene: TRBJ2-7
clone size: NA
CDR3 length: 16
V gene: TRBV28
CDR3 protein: CASGKRERDGTYEQYF
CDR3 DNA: TGTGCCAGCGGCAAGCGGGAGAGGGACGGAACCTACGAGCAGTACTTC

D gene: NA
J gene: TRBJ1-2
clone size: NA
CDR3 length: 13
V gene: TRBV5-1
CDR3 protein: CASSITGSDGYTF
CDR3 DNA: TGCGCCAGCAGCATAACAGGGTCTGATGGCTACACCTTC

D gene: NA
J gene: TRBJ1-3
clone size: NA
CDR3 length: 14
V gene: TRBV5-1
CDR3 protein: CASSLAGKGNTIYF
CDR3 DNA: TGCGCCAGCAGCTTGGCGGGGAAAGGAAACACCATATATTTT

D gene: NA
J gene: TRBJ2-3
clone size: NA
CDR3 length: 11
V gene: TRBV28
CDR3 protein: CASSLRDTQYF
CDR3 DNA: TGTGCCAGCAGTCTCCGGGATACGCAGTATTTT

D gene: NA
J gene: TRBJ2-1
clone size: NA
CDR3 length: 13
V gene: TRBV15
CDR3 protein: CATSRDFLEEQFF
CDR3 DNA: TGTGCCACCAGCAGAGATTTCCTGGAGGAGCAGTTCTTC

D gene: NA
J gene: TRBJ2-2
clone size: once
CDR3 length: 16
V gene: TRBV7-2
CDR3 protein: CASSRGHGANTGELFF
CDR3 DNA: TGTGCCAGCAGCAGGGGACACGGAGCGAACACCGGGGAGCTGTTTTTT

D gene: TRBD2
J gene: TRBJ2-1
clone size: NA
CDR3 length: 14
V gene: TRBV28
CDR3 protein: CASSGRANSNEQFF
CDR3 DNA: TGTGCCAGCAGCGGGAGGGCGAATTCCAATGAGCAGTTCTTC

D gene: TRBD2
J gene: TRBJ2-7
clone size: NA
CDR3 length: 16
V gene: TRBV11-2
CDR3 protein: CASSLPPGTSGIEQYF
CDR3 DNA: TGTGCCAGCAGCTTACCCCCGGGGACTAGCGGGATAGAGCAGTACTTC

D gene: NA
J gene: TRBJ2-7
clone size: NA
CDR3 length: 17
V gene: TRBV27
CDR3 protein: CASSSLWKGRGLYEQYF
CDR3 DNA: TGTGCCAGCAGTTCCCTTTGGAAGGGACGGGGTCTCTACGAGCAGTACTTC

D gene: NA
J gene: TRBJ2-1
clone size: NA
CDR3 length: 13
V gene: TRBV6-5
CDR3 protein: CASKASAYNEQFF
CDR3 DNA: TGTGCCAGCAAGGCGAGTGCCTACAATGAGCAGTTCTTC

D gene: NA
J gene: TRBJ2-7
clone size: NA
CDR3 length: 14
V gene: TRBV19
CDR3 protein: CASSREARGYEQYF
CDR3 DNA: TGTGCCAGTAGTCGGGAGGCCAGGGGCTACGAGCAGTACTTC

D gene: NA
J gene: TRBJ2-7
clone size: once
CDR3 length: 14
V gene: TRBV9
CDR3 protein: CASSVEQDPYEQYF
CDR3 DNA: TGTGCCAGCAGCGTAGAACAGGACCCCTACGAGCAGTACTTC

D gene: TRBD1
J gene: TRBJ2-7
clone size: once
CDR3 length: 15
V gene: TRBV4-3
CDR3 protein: CASSQEGQGTYEQYF
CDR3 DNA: TGCGCCAGCAGCCAAGAGGGACAGGGAACCTACGAGCAGTACTTC

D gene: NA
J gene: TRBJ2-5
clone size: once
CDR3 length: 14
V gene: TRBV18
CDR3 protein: CASSPSGAGETQYF
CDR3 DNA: TGTGCCAGCTCACCATCGGGGGCGGGAGAGACCCAGTACTTC

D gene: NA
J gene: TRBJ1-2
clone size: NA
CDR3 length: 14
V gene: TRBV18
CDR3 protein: CASSALGNNYGYTF
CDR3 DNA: TGTGCCAGCTCCGCCCTAGGGAATAACTATGGCTACACCTTC

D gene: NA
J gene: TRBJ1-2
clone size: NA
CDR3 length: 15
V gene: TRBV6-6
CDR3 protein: CASRYLHGISYGYTF
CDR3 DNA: TGTGCCAGCAGATACTTACACGGTATTAGCTATGGCTACACCTTC

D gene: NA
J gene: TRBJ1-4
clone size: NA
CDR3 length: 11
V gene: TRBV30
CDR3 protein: CAWNLGEKLFF
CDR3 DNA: TGTGCCTGGAACCTCGGGGAAAAACTGTTTTTT

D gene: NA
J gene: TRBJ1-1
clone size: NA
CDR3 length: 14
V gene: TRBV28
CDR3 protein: CASKEGRRNTEAFF
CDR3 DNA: TGTGCCAGCAAGGAGGGTAGACGGAACACTGAAGCTTTCTTT

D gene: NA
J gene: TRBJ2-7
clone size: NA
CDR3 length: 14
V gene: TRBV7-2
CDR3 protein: CASSLYGSDSEQYF
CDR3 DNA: TGTGCCAGCAGCTTATACGGGAGCGATTCCGAGCAGTACTTC

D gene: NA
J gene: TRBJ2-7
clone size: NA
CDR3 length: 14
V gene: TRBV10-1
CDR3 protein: CASSEASRTYEQYF
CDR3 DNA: TGCGCCAGCAGTGAGGCCAGCCGAACCTACGAGCAGTACTTC